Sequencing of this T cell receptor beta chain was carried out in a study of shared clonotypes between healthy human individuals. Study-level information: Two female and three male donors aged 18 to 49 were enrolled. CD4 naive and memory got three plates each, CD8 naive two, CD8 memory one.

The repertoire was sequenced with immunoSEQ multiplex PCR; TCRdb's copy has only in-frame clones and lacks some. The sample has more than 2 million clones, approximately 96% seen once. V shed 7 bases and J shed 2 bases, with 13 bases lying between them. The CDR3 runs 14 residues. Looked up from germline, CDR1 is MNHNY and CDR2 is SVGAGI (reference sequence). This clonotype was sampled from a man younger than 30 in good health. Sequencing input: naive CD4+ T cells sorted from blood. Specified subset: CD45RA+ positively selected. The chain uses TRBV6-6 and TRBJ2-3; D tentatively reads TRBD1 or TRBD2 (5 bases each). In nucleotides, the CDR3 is TGTGCCAGCACTCCGTCGGGGCCCACAGATACGCAGTATTTT. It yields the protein CASTPSGPTDTQYF.